This is a list of T cell receptor beta chains from one sample in a study of shared clonotypes between healthy human individuals. The data were produced by immunoSEQ multiplex PCR, yet TCRdb's version contains in-frame clones alone and is incomplete. This table has about 2.5 million clones, around 93% appearing once. Sequenced sample: naive CD4+ T cells from PBMCs. The source is a man younger than 35 in good health. Some clones in this sample may be carry-over from other donors' samples. The conserved cysteine and the conserved F or W are not part of the CDR3 here.

CDR3 length | J gene | V gene | CDR3 protein
15 | TRBJ2-3 | TRBV7-8 | ASSHVGGRGSTDTQY
13 | TRBJ1-1 | TRBV6-5 | ATPPGQGMNTEAF
12 | TRBJ1-2 | TRBV19 | ASSQTGTNYGYT
11 | TRBJ1-1 | TRBV29-1 | SVETALNTEAF
13 | TRBJ1-2 | TRBV6-5 | ASSYSNRVAYGYT
12 | TRBJ1-3 | TRBV7-2 | ASSLVAGGNTIY
14 | TRBJ2-1 | TRBV27 | ASSRSSGSLYNEQF
16 | TRBJ1-5 | TRBV5-6 | ASSLRASSDLYNQPQH
11 | TRBJ2-2 | TRBV7-3 | ASSLGRAGELF
11 | TRBJ1-1 | TRBV7-9 | ASSLRLGLAAF
11 | TRBJ2-7 | TRBV27 | ASGKTGPYEQY
12 | TRBJ2-1 | TRBV10-3 | AISETPGQKEQF
11 | TRBJ2-7 | TRBV28 | ASSSPSSYEQY
12 | TRBJ2-5 | TRBV7-9 | ASSLEIAAETQY
15 | TRBJ2-5 | TRBV15 | ATSRGNGGTGQETQY
12 | TRBJ1-1 | TRBV6-5 | ASSLRTGGTEAF
10 | TRBJ1-4 | TRBV7-9 | ASSAGGEKLF
10 | TRBJ2-5 | TRBV5-1 | ASSLASETQY
13 | TRBJ2-1 | TRBV9 | ASSVSSGHYNEQF
9 | TRBJ2-2 | TRBV30 | AWRSFGELF
15 | TRBJ2-6 | TRBV30 | AWSVAGWPSGANVLT
10 | TRBJ1-1 | TRBV5-1 | ASSSQGPEAF
12 | TRBJ2-7 | TRBV6-1 | ASRPGTGVVEQY
12 | TRBJ2-5 | TRBV2 | ASRSTPQPGEQY
12 | TRBJ1-4 | TRBV7-9 | ASRPGTGNEKLF
11 | TRBJ1-5 | TRBV19 | ASSLDRNQPQH
13 | TRBJ2-1 | TRBV11-3 | ASSPHWRSYNEQF
12 | TRBJ2-7 | TRBV19 | ASHNRGSGYEQY
13 | TRBJ1-5 | TRBV19 | AATARGIGSQPQH
13 | TRBJ2-2 | TRBV7-9 | ASPLGGRNTGELF
12 | TRBJ2-3 | TRBV7-2 | ASSFDRGRDTQY
13 | TRBJ1-3 | TRBV19 | ASSMGVFSGNTIY
11 | TRBJ2-2 | TRBV5-1 | ASSVVPPGELF